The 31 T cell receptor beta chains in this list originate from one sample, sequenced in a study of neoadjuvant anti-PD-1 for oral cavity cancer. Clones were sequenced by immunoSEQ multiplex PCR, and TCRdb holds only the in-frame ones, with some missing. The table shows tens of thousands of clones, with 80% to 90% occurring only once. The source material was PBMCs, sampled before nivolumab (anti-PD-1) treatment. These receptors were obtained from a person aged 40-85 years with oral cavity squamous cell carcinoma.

The CDR3 bases are TGTGCCAGCAGCTTTTCCCGACTCGATCCCCAGCATTTT. Its translation is CASSFSRLDPQHF. This chain connects TRBV7-9 to TRBJ1-5, with no clear D. The V gene's germline CDR1 is SEHNR and CDR2 FQNEAQ (reference sequence). Between the trimmed V and J ends, which lost 3 bases and 10 bases, there was a span of 13 bases. The CDR3 contains 13 residues.

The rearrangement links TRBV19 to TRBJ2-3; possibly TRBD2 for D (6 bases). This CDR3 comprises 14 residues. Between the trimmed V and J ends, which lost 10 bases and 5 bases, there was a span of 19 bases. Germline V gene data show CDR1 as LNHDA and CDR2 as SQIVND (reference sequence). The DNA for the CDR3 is TGTGCCACCCTACCTGCGGCGGGGATAGATACGCAGTATTTT. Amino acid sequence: CATLPAAGIDTQYF.

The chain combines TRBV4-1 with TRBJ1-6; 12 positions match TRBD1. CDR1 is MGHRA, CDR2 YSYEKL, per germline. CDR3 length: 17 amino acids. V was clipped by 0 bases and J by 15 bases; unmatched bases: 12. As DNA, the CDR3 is TGCGCCAGCAGCCAAGAGGGGACAGGGGGCCAGCCCCGTCGCCTCCACTTT. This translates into CASSQEGTGGQPRRLHF.

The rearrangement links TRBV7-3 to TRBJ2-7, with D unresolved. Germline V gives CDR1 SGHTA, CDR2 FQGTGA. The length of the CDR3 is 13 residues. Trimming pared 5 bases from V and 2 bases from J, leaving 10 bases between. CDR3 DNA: TGTGCCAGCAGCCGCCTTAAAGCCTACGAGCAGTACTTC. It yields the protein CASSRLKAYEQYF.

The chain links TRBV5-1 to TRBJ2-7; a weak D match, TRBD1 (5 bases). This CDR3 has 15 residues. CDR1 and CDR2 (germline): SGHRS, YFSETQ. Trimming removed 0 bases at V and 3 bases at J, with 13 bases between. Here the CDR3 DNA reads TGCGCCAGCAGCTTGGCGGCCAATAGGGGCTACGAGCAGTACTTC. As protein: CASSLAANRGYEQYF. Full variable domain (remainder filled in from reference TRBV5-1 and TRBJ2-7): KAGVTQTPRYLIKTRGQQVTLSCSPISGHRSVSWYQQTPGQGLQFLFEYFSETQRNKGNFPGRFSGRQFSNSRSEMNVSTLELGDSALYLCASSLAANRGYEQYFGPGTRLTVT.

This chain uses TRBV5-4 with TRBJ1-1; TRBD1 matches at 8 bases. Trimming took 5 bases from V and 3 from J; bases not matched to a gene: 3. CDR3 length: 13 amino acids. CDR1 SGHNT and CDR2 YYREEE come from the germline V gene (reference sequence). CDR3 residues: CASSRDRHTEAFF. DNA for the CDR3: TGTGCCAGCAGTCGGGACAGGCACACTGAAGCTTTCTTT.

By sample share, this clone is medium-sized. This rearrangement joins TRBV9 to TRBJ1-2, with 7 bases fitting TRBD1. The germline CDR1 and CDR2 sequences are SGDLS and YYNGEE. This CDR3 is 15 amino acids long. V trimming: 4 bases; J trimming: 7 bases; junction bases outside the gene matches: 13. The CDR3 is CASSPKGAGNVGYTF. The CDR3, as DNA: TGTGCCAGCAGCCCAAAGGGGGCAGGAAATGTTGGCTACACCTTC. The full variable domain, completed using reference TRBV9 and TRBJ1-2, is DSGVTQTPKHLITATGQRVTLRCSPRSGDLSVYWYQQSLDQGLQFLIQYYNGEERAKGNILERFSAQQFPDLHSELNLSSLELGDSALYFCASSPKGAGNVGYTFGSGTRLTVV.

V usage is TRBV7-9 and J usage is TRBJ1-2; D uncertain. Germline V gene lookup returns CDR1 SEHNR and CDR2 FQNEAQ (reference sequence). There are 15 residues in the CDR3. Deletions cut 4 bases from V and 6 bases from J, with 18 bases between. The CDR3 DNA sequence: TGTGCCAGCAGCTCCTCCACCCGCTCCGGCCATGGCTACACCTTC. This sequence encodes CASSSSTRSGHGYTF.

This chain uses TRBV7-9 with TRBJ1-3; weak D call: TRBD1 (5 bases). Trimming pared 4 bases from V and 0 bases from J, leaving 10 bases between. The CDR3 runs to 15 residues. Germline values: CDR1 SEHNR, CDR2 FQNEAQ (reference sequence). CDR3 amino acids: CASSSDQGSGNTIYF. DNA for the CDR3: TGTGCCAGCAGCTCGGATCAGGGCTCTGGAAACACCATATATTTT. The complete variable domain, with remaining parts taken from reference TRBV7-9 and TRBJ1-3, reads DTGVSQNPRHKITKRGQNVTFRCDPISEHNRLYWYRQTLGQGPEFLTYFQNEAQLEKSRLLSDRFSAERPKGSFSTLEIQRTEQGDSAMYLCASSSDQGSGNTIYFGEGSWLTVV.

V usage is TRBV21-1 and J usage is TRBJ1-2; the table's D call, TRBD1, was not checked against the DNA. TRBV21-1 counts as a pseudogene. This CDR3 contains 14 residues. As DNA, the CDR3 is TGTGCCAGCAGCCCTCGGACAGGGATCTATGGCTACACCTTC. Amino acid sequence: CASSPRTGIYGYTF.

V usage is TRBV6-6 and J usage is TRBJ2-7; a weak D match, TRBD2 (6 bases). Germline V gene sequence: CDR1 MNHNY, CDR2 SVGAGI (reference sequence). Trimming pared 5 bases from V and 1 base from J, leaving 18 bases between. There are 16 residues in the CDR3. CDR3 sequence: CASSRPQWGESYEQYF. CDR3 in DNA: TGTGCCAGCAGTAGACCCCAATGGGGGGAATCCTACGAGCAGTACTTC.

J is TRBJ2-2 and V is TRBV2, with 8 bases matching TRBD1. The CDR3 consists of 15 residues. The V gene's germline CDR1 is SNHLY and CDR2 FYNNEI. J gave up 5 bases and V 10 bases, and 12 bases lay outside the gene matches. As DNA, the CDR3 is TGTGCCATCGGGAACGGACAGGGAGGAACCGGGGAGCTGTTTTTT. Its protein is CAIGNGQGGTGELFF.

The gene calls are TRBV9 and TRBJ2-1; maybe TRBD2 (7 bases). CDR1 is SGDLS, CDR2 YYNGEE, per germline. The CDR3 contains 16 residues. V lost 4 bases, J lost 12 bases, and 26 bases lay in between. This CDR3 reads CASSRDVGGLRARQFF. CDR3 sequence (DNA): TGTGCCAGCAGCCGGGACGTGGGGGGGCTCCGGGCACGGCAGTTCTTC.

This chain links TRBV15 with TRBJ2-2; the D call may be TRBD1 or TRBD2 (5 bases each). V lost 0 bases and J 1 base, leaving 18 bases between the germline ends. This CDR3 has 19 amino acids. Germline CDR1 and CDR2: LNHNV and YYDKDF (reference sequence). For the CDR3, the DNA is TGTGCCACCAGCAGAGATCGTTCATTGGGGACGGTGAACACCGGGGAGCTGTTTTTT. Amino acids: CATSRDRSLGTVNTGELFF.

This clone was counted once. The CDR3 is CASSPLDNSYEQYF. The CDR3 bases are TGTGCCAGCTCACCACTAGACAACTCCTACGAGCAGTACTTC. The chain is built from TRBV18 and TRBJ2-7; D gene unclear. V was pared by 1 base and J by 0 bases, with 7 bases between. This CDR3 region has 14 residues. In germline, CDR1 is KGHSH, CDR2 LQKENI.

The CDR3 sequence is CASSFLDHYEQYF. DNA for the CDR3: TGTGCCAGCAGCTTTCTGGACCACTACGAGCAGTACTTC. The chain combines TRBV5-4 with TRBJ2-7; D is unclear. The germline CDR1 and CDR2 sequences are SGHNT and YYREEE (reference sequence). V lost 2 bases to trimming and J lost 3 bases, with 9 bases between them. The CDR3 is 13 residues long.

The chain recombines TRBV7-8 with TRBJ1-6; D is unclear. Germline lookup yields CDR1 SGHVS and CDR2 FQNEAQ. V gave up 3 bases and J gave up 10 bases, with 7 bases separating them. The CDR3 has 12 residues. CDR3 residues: CASSFPRSPLHF. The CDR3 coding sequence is TGTGCCAGCAGCTTCCCTCGGTCACCCCTCCACTTT.

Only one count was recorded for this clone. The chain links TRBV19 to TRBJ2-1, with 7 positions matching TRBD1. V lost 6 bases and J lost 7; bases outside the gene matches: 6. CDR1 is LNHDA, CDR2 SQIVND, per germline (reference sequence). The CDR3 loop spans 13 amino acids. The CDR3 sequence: CASSTWTGNEQFF. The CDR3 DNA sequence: TGTGCCAGTAGCACCTGGACAGGAAATGAGCAGTTCTTC. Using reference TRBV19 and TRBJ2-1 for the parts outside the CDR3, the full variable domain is DGGITQSPKYLFRKEGQNVTLSCEQNLNHDAMYWYRQDPGQGLRLIYYSQIVNDFQKGDIAEGYSVSREKKESFPLTVTSAQKNPTAFYLCASSTWTGNEQFFGPGTRLTVL.

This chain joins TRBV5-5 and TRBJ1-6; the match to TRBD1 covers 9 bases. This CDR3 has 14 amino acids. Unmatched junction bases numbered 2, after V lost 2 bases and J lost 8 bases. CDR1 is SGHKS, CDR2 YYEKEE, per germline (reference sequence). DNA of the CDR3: TGTGCCAGCAGCTTTAGGACAGGGGATTCACCCCTCCACTTT. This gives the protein CASSFRTGDSPLHF.

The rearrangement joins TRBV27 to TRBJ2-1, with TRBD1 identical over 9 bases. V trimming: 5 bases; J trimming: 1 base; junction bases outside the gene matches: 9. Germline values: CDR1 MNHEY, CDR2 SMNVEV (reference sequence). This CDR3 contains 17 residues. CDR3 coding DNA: TGTGCCAGCAGTCCTAGACAGGGGGGGGCATCCTACAATGAGCAGTTCTTC. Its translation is CASSPRQGGASYNEQFF.

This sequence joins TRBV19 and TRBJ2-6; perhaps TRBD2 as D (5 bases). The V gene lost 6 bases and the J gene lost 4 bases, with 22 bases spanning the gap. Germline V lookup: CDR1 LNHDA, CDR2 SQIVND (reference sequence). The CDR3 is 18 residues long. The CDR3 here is CASRKSSTAAAGANVLTF. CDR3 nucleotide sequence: TGTGCCAGTAGGAAATCTAGCACGGCGGCCGCGGGGGCCAACGTCCTGACTTTC. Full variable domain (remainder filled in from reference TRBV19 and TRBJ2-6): DGGITQSPKYLFRKEGQNVTLSCEQNLNHDAMYWYRQDPGQGLRLIYYSQIVNDFQKGDIAEGYSVSREKKESFPLTVTSAQKNPTAFYLCASRKSSTAAAGANVLTFGAGSRLTVL.

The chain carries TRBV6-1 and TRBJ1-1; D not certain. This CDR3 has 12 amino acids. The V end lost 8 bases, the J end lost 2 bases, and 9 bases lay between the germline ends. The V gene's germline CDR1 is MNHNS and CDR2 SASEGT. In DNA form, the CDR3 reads TGTGCCAGCCGACACCCTAACACTGAAGCTTTCTTT. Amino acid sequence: CASRHPNTEAFF.

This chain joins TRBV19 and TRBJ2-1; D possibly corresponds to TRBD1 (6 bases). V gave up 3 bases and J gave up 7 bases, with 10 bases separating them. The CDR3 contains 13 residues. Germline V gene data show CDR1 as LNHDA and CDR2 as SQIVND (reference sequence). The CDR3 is CASSMGTLNEQFF. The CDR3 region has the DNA TGTGCCAGTAGTATGGGGACATTAAATGAGCAGTTCTTC.

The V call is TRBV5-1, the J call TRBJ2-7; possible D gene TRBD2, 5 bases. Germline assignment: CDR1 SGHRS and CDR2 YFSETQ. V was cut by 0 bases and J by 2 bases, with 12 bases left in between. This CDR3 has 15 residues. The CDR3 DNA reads TGCGCCAGCAGCTTGGTGGCTAGCCAACCCTACGAGCAGTACTTC. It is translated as CASSLVASQPYEQYF.

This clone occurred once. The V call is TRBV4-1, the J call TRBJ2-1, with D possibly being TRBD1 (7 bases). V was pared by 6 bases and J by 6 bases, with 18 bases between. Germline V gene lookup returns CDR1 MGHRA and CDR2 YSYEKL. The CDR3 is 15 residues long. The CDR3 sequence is CASSPTGRFGNEQFF. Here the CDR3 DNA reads TGCGCCAGCAGTCCGACAGGGAGGTTCGGCAATGAGCAGTTCTTC.

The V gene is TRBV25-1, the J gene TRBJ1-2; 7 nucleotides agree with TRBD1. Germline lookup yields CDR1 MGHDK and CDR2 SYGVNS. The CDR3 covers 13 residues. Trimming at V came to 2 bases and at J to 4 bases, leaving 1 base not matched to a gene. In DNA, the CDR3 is TGTGCCAGCAGTGAAGGGACAGTCTATGGCTACACCTTC. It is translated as CASSEGTVYGYTF.

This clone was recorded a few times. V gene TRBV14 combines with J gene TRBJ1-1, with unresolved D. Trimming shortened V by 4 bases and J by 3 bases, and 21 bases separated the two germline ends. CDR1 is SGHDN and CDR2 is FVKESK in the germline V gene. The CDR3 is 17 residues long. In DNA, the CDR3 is TGTGCCAGCAGCCCACAAGATAACGTTCGCCCCCACACTGAAGCTTTCTTT. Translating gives CASSPQDNVRPHTEAFF. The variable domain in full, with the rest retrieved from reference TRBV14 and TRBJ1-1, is EAGVTQFPSHSVIEKGQTVTLRCDPISGHDNLYWYRRVMGKEIKFLLHFVKESKQDESGMPNNRFLAERTGGTYSTLKVQPAELEDSGVYFCASSPQDNVRPHTEAFFGQGTRLTVV.

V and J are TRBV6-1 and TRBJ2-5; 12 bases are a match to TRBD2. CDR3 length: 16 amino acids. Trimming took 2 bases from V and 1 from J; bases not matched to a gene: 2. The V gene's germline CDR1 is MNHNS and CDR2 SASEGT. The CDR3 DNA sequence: TGTGCCAGCAGTGAAAGACTAGCGGGGGTCCAAGAGACCCAGTACTTC. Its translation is CASSERLAGVQETQYF.

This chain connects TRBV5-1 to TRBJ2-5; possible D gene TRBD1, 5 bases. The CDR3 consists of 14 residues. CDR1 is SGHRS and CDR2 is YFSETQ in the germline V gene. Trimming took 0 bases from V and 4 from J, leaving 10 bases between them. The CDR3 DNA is TGCGCCAGCAGCTTGGTCTCAGGGTCAGAGACCCAGTACTTC. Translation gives CASSLVSGSETQYF. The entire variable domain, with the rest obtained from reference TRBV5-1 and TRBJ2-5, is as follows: KAGVTQTPRYLIKTRGQQVTLSCSPISGHRSVSWYQQTPGQGLQFLFEYFSETQRNKGNFPGRFSGRQFSNSRSEMNVSTLELGDSALYLCASSLVSGSETQYFGPGTRLLVL.

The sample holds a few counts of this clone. Here the CDR3 DNA reads TGTGCCATCAGTGAGGGAAGGTTCACCGGGGAGCTGTTTTTT. Translation: CAISEGRFTGELFF. The rearrangement uses TRBV10-3 and TRBJ2-2; D remains ambiguous. CDR3 length equals 14 residues. Germline V gene sequence: CDR1 ENHRY, CDR2 SYGVKD. V dropped 2 bases and J dropped 4 bases, with 8 bases sitting between them.

CDR3 protein: CASSSYRVGYTF. CDR3 nucleotides: TGTGCCAGCAGTTCCTACAGGGTTGGCTACACCTTC. The rearrangement links TRBV28 to TRBJ1-2; perhaps TRBD1 as D (6 bases). The germline V gene encodes CDR1 MDHEN and CDR2 SYDVKM. The CDR3 has 12 residues. Trimming removed 4 bases at V and 7 bases at J, with 10 bases between.